This TCR beta chain was obtained from a study of cytomegalovirus exposure and HLA in healthy donors. Turning to the study itself: Falling in the Caucasian-associated ancestry cluster were about 80% of some 400 genotyped donors.

As regards this clone: The antigen remains unidentified.

From germline, CDR1 is MNHNS and CDR2 SASEGT. The CDR3 is 14 amino acids. The V end was cut by 7 bases, the J end by 3 bases, with 16 bases between. Study-level points and caveats: It was reported that TCR beta sequences correctly inferred the HLA-A and HLA-B alleles for most subjects. Most TCR sequences showed up rarely, but some public TCRs showed up in many donors.

In the PCR, 60 Vbeta and 13 Jbeta primers were used. Assay: immunoSEQ multiplex PCR; the TCRdb copy retains only in-frame clones and omits some. The sample includes tens of thousands of clones, more than 65% of them seen just once. Sequences were obtained from PBMCs. The rearrangement joins TRBV6-1 to TRBJ2-7; D might be TRBD2 (5 bases). The clonotype was recovered from a girl aged 2-10 years in good health and CMV-seropositive. The CDR3 DNA is TGTGCCAGCAAGGTTTACGAGCGGATCTACGAGCAGTACTTC. This sequence encodes CASKVYERIYEQYF.